The rows below give T cell receptor beta chains drawn from one sample of a study of regulatory T cells in long-lasting Graves disease. MiXCR, applied by TCRdb to the multiplex PCR reads, yields one record per CDR3 protein. The table has 350,000 to 550,000 distinct CDR3 sequences, over 15% seen once. The same data also went into a second study, on T cells in Graves' hyperthyroidism and ophthalmopathy.

Sequencing was performed on peripheral blood mononuclear cells (PBMCs), taken at new diagnosis, from a patient treated with antithyroid drugs. The receptors come from a woman under 30 with Graves disease. Both conserved end residues are part of each CDR3. A D gene is named only where the DNA matches it firmly. For some rows the clone size is stated as once, few or many, or as a class when expanded; others skip it.

V gene: TRBV28; clone size: few; J gene: TRBJ2-7; CDR3 length: 15; D gene: .; CDR3 protein: CASSSPRARRYEQYF; CDR3 DNA: TGTGCCAGCAGTTCCCCTAGGGCTCGCCGCTACGAGCAGTACTTC
V gene: TRBV28; clone size: .; J gene: TRBJ1-1; CDR3 length: 13; D gene: .; CDR3 protein: CASSFGVETEAFF; CDR3 DNA: TGTGCCAGCAGTTTCGGAGTTGAAACTGAAGCTTTCTTT
V gene: TRBV19; clone size: .; J gene: TRBJ1-1; CDR3 length: 11; D gene: .; CDR3 protein: CASRMGLKAFF; CDR3 DNA: TGTGCCAGTAGAATGGGTCTCAAAGCTTTCTTT
V gene: TRBV2; clone size: .; J gene: TRBJ2-1; CDR3 length: 13; D gene: .; CDR3 protein: CASRLDSFNEQFF; CDR3 DNA: TGTGCCAGCAGGCTGGACTCCTTCAATGAGCAGTTCTTC
V gene: TRBV3-1; clone size: few; J gene: TRBJ2-7; CDR3 length: 12; D gene: .; CDR3 protein: CASSPGVGTWDF; CDR3 DNA: TGTGCCAGCAGCCCAGGTGTGGGGACATGGGACTTC
V gene: TRBV4-2; clone size: .; J gene: TRBJ1-4; CDR3 length: 13; D gene: .; CDR3 protein: CASSQDTTSKLFF; CDR3 DNA: TGTGCCAGCAGCCAAGATACGACGAGCAAACTGTTTTTT
V gene: TRBV19; clone size: few; J gene: TRBJ1-2; CDR3 length: 15; D gene: TRBD1; CDR3 protein: CASSTNRGNNYGYTF; CDR3 DNA: TGTGCCAGTAGTACCAACAGGGGTAATAACTATGGCTACACCTTC
V gene: TRBV7-2; clone size: .; J gene: TRBJ1-3; CDR3 length: 16; D gene: .; CDR3 protein: CASSHIRGSSGNTIYF; CDR3 DNA: TGTGCCAGCAGCCACATACGGGGCAGCTCTGGAAACACCATATATTTT
V gene: TRBV7-9; clone size: many; J gene: TRBJ2-1; CDR3 length: 15; D gene: .; CDR3 protein: CASSETTGYYNEQFF; CDR3 DNA: TGTGCCAGCAGCGAAACTACAGGGTACTACAATGAGCAGTTCTTC
V gene: TRBV7-3; clone size: .; J gene: TRBJ2-3; CDR3 length: 16; D gene: .; CDR3 protein: CASSSLSSRAPYERYF; CDR3 DNA: TGTGCCAGCAGCTCGTTGTCCTCTAGGGCCCCCTACGAGCGGTACTTC
V gene: TRBV5-1; clone size: few; J gene: TRBJ2-7; CDR3 length: 13; D gene: .; CDR3 protein: CASSQDGAYEQYF; CDR3 DNA: TGCGCCAGCAGCCAGGACGGGGCCTACGAGCAGTACTTC
V gene: TRBV3-1; clone size: .; J gene: TRBJ2-1; CDR3 length: 15; D gene: .; CDR3 protein: CASSQEGVTYNEQFF; CDR3 DNA: TGTGCCAGCAGCCAAGAAGGGGTTACCTACAATGAGCAGTTCTTC
V gene: TRBV5-1; clone size: many; J gene: TRBJ2-7; CDR3 length: 15; D gene: TRBD1; CDR3 protein: CASSLEGQGPHEQYF; CDR3 DNA: TGCGCCAGCAGCTTGGAGGGACAGGGGCCCCACGAGCAGTACTTC
V gene: TRBV7-9; clone size: many; J gene: TRBJ2-5; CDR3 length: 15; D gene: .; CDR3 protein: CASSLGAKGTETQYF; CDR3 DNA: TGTGCCAGCAGCTTAGGAGCCAAGGGAACGGAGACCCAGTACTTC
V gene: TRBV9; clone size: few; J gene: TRBJ2-1; CDR3 length: 16; D gene: TRBD2; CDR3 protein: CASSATRLAGYNEQFF; CDR3 DNA: TGTGCCAGCAGCGCCACCCGACTAGCGGGGTACAATGAGCAGTTCTTC
V gene: TRBV28; clone size: many; J gene: TRBJ2-1; CDR3 length: 18; D gene: .; CDR3 protein: CASSVLGADRTTYNEQFF; CDR3 DNA: TGTGCCAGCAGTGTACTAGGTGCGGACCGAACGACCTACAATGAGCAGTTCTTC
V gene: TRBV12-3/TRBV12-4; clone size: many; J gene: TRBJ2-5; CDR3 length: 14; D gene: TRBD2; CDR3 protein: CASSLREGQETQYF; CDR3 DNA: TGTGCCAGCAGTTTAAGGGAGGGACAAGAGACCCAGTACTTC
V gene: TRBV28; clone size: many; J gene: TRBJ2-1; CDR3 length: 16; D gene: .; CDR3 protein: CASSSRQATSYNEQFF; CDR3 DNA: TGTGCCAGCAGTTCTCGACAGGCGACATCCTACAATGAGCAGTTCTTC
V gene: TRBV5-1; clone size: many; J gene: TRBJ1-1; CDR3 length: 16; D gene: TRBD1; CDR3 protein: CASSLLGVTGTTEAFF; CDR3 DNA: TGCGCCAGCAGCTTGTTGGGGGTGACAGGGACCACTGAAGCTTTCTTT
V gene: TRBV5-5; clone size: .; J gene: TRBJ2-3; CDR3 length: 14; D gene: TRBD2; CDR3 protein: CASSSPSGRDTQYF; CDR3 DNA: TGTGCCAGCAGCTCTCCTAGCGGGAGAGATACGCAGTATTTT
V gene: TRBV12-3/TRBV12-4; clone size: .; J gene: TRBJ2-1; CDR3 length: 12; D gene: .; CDR3 protein: CASSFLGYEQFF; CDR3 DNA: TGTGCCAGCAGTTTCTTAGGTTATGAGCAGTTCTTC
V gene: TRBV6-2/TRBV6-3; clone size: few; J gene: TRBJ1-1; CDR3 length: 14; D gene: .; CDR3 protein: CASSYGSYIAEAFF; CDR3 DNA: TGTGCCAGCAGTTACGGGAGTTATATCGCTGAAGCTTTCTTT
V gene: TRBV5-1; clone size: many; J gene: TRBJ2-3; CDR3 length: 16; D gene: TRBD2; CDR3 protein: CASSSVAGAFADTQYF; CDR3 DNA: TGCGCCAGCAGCTCAGTAGCGGGAGCTTTTGCAGATACGCAGTATTTT
V gene: TRBV20-1; clone size: .; J gene: TRBJ2-2; CDR3 length: 16; D gene: .; CDR3 protein: CSARGLQHRFAGELFF; CDR3 DNA: TGCAGTGCTAGAGGATTACAGCATCGTTTCGCCGGGGAGCTGTTTTTT
V gene: TRBV11-1; clone size: many; J gene: TRBJ2-3; CDR3 length: 15; D gene: .; CDR3 protein: CASSPRTPSTDTQYF; CDR3 DNA: TGTGCCAGCAGCCCCCGGACTCCGAGCACAGATACGCAGTATTTT
V gene: TRBV18; clone size: many; J gene: TRBJ1-6; CDR3 length: 17; D gene: .; CDR3 protein: CASSPNLVSGHNSPLHF; CDR3 DNA: TGTGCCAGCTCACCAAATTTGGTATCGGGACATAATTCACCCCTCCACTTT
V gene: TRBV7-3; clone size: many; J gene: TRBJ2-1; CDR3 length: 16; D gene: TRBD2; CDR3 protein: CASSLTRLAGDNEQFF; CDR3 DNA: TGTGCCAGCAGCTTAACGCGACTAGCGGGAGACAATGAGCAGTTCTTC
V gene: TRBV19; clone size: few; J gene: TRBJ2-3; CDR3 length: 15; D gene: TRBD1; CDR3 protein: CASSSTGGSTDTQYF; CDR3 DNA: TGTGCCAGTAGCTCGACAGGGGGGAGCACAGATACGCAGTATTTT
V gene: TRBV28; clone size: many; J gene: TRBJ2-7; CDR3 length: 13; D gene: .; CDR3 protein: CASREAGTYEQYF; CDR3 DNA: TGTGCCAGCAGGGAGGCGGGAACCTACGAGCAGTACTTC
V gene: TRBV19; clone size: few; J gene: TRBJ1-1; CDR3 length: 16; D gene: .; CDR3 protein: CASSILSGGRGAEAFF; CDR3 DNA: TGTGCCAGTAGTATACTATCCGGAGGAAGGGGCGCTGAAGCTTTCTTT
V gene: TRBV7-2; clone size: many; J gene: TRBJ2-3; CDR3 length: 17; D gene: TRBD1; CDR3 protein: CASSLGDSFTSTDTQYF; CDR3 DNA: TGTGCCAGCAGCTTAGGGGACAGTTTTACTAGCACAGATACGCAGTATTTT
V gene: TRBV27; clone size: .; J gene: TRBJ1-2; CDR3 length: 14; D gene: .; CDR3 protein: CASSGGGFTYGYTF; CDR3 DNA: TGTGCCAGCAGTGGGGGAGGGTTCACCTATGGCTACACCTTC
V gene: TRBV2; clone size: many; J gene: TRBJ2-7; CDR3 length: 15; D gene: .; CDR3 protein: CASSVRASGETEQYF; CDR3 DNA: TGTGCCAGCAGTGTGCGCGCCAGTGGAGAGACCGAGCAGTACTTC
V gene: TRBV2; clone size: many; J gene: TRBJ1-6; CDR3 length: 14; D gene: TRBD1; CDR3 protein: CASSGQGVGSPLHF; CDR3 DNA: TGTGCCAGCAGTGGACAGGGCGTGGGTTCACCCCTCCACTTT
V gene: TRBV27; clone size: many; J gene: TRBJ2-4; CDR3 length: 14; D gene: .; CDR3 protein: CASSLLGTGNIQYF; CDR3 DNA: TGTGCCAGCAGTTTATTGGGGACGGGAAACATTCAGTACTTC
V gene: TRBV4-3; clone size: once; J gene: TRBJ2-2; CDR3 length: 16; D gene: .; CDR3 protein: CASSQDQPGKTGELFF; CDR3 DNA: TGCGCCAGCAGCCAAGATCAGCCGGGGAAGACCGGGGAGCTGTTTTTT
V gene: TRBV20-1; clone size: few; J gene: TRBJ2-5; CDR3 length: 13; D gene: .; CDR3 protein: CSARWGAGETQYF; CDR3 DNA: TGCAGTGCTAGGTGGGGGGCAGGGGAGACCCAGTACTTC
V gene: TRBV3-1; clone size: many; J gene: TRBJ1-3; CDR3 length: 13; D gene: .; CDR3 protein: CASSDTAGNTIYF; CDR3 DNA: TGTGCCAGCAGCGACACGGCTGGAAACACCATATATTTT
V gene: TRBV12-3/TRBV12-4; clone size: many; J gene: TRBJ2-7; CDR3 length: 13; D gene: TRBD2; CDR3 protein: CASSSTSFHEQYF; CDR3 DNA: TGTGCCAGCAGTTCGACTAGCTTCCACGAGCAGTACTTC
V gene: TRBV29-1; clone size: few; J gene: TRBJ2-2; CDR3 length: 17; D gene: TRBD2; CDR3 protein: CSVALGGWGIYTGELFF; CDR3 DNA: TGCAGCGTTGCCCTGGGGGGGTGGGGGATCTACACCGGGGAGCTGTTTTTT
V gene: TRBV13; clone size: .; J gene: TRBJ2-2; CDR3 length: 14; D gene: .; CDR3 protein: CASSAGQNTGELFF; CDR3 DNA: TGTGCCAGCAGCGCCGGACAGAACACCGGGGAGCTGTTTTTT
V gene: TRBV7-2; clone size: many; J gene: TRBJ2-7; CDR3 length: 15; D gene: TRBD1; CDR3 protein: CASSGLQGDAYEQYF; CDR3 DNA: TGTGCCAGCAGCGGACTGCAGGGGGATGCCTACGAGCAGTACTTC
V gene: TRBV6-5; clone size: many; J gene: TRBJ1-1; CDR3 length: 15; D gene: .; CDR3 protein: CASSFQTTVNTEAFF; CDR3 DNA: TGTGCCAGCAGTTTCCAGACGACAGTGAACACTGAAGCTTTCTTT
V gene: TRBV7-9; clone size: .; J gene: TRBJ2-1; CDR3 length: 14; D gene: TRBD1; CDR3 protein: CASSLAGQGHEQFF; CDR3 DNA: TGTGCCAGCAGCTTAGCTGGACAGGGTCATGAGCAGTTCTTC
V gene: TRBV9; clone size: few; J gene: TRBJ2-7; CDR3 length: 14; D gene: .; CDR3 protein: CASSVTGSTYEQYF; CDR3 DNA: TGTGCCAGCAGCGTGACCGGGAGTACCTACGAGCAGTACTTC
V gene: TRBV20-1; clone size: few; J gene: TRBJ2-1; CDR3 length: 13; D gene: .; CDR3 protein: CSARDDRGNEQFF; CDR3 DNA: TGCAGTGCTAGAGACGATCGGGGAAATGAGCAGTTCTTC
V gene: TRBV6-5; clone size: many; J gene: TRBJ1-2; CDR3 length: 17; D gene: TRBD1; CDR3 protein: CASSYSGQGASLDGYTF; CDR3 DNA: TGTGCCAGCAGCTACTCGGGACAGGGGGCCTCTCTCGATGGCTACACCTTC
V gene: TRBV11-2; clone size: many; J gene: TRBJ2-1; CDR3 length: 15; D gene: TRBD2; CDR3 protein: CASSLRLAGDAEQFF; CDR3 DNA: TGTGCCAGCAGCTTGCGACTAGCGGGAGATGCTGAGCAGTTCTTC
V gene: TRBV10-3; clone size: .; J gene: TRBJ2-4; CDR3 length: 13; D gene: TRBD1; CDR3 protein: CAISSTGGNIQYF; CDR3 DNA: TGTGCCATCAGTAGTACAGGGGGGAACATTCAGTACTTC
V gene: TRBV30; clone size: .; J gene: TRBJ2-7; CDR3 length: 14; D gene: .; CDR3 protein: CAWGSELKTYEQYF; CDR3 DNA: TGTGCCTGGGGTAGCGAGCTGAAAACCTACGAGCAGTACTTC
V gene: TRBV30; clone size: few; J gene: TRBJ1-6; CDR3 length: 13; D gene: TRBD1; CDR3 protein: CAWNTGGGSPLHF; CDR3 DNA: TGTGCCTGGAATACAGGGGGGGGTTCACCCCTCCACTTT
V gene: TRBV10-2; clone size: once; J gene: TRBJ2-2; CDR3 length: 16; D gene: .; CDR3 protein: CASSAFLGGLTGELFF; CDR3 DNA: TGCGCCAGCAGTGCGTTTCTAGGGGGACTCACCGGGGAGCTGTTTTTT
V gene: TRBV3-1; clone size: many; J gene: TRBJ2-2; CDR3 length: 14; D gene: .; CDR3 protein: CASSQVVAAGELFF; CDR3 DNA: TGTGCCAGCAGCCAAGTGGTAGCCGCCGGGGAGCTGTTTTTT
V gene: TRBV7-9; clone size: many; J gene: TRBJ2-1; CDR3 length: 14; D gene: TRBD1; CDR3 protein: CASSLDGTDNEQFF; CDR3 DNA: TGTGCCAGCAGCTTAGACGGGACAGACAATGAGCAGTTCTTC
V gene: TRBV19; clone size: .; J gene: TRBJ1-4; CDR3 length: 14; D gene: .; CDR3 protein: CASSMGRVGEKLFF; CDR3 DNA: TGTGCCAGTAGTATGGGTAGGGTCGGTGAAAAACTGTTTTTT